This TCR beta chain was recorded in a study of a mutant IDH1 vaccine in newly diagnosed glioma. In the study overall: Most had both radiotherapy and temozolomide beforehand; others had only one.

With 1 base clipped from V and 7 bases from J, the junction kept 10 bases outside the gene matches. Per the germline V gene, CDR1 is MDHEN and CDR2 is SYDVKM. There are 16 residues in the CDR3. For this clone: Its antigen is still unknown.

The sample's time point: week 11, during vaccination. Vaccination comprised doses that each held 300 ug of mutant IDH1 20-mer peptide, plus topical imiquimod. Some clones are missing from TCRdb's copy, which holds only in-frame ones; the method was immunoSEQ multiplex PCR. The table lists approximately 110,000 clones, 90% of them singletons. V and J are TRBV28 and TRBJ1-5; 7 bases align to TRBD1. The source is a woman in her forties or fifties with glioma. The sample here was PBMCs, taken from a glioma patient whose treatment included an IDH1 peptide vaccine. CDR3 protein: CASSLFPGGLEQPQHF. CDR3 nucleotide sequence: TGTGCCAGCAGTTTATTCCCAGGGGGACTAGAACAGCCCCAGCATTTT.